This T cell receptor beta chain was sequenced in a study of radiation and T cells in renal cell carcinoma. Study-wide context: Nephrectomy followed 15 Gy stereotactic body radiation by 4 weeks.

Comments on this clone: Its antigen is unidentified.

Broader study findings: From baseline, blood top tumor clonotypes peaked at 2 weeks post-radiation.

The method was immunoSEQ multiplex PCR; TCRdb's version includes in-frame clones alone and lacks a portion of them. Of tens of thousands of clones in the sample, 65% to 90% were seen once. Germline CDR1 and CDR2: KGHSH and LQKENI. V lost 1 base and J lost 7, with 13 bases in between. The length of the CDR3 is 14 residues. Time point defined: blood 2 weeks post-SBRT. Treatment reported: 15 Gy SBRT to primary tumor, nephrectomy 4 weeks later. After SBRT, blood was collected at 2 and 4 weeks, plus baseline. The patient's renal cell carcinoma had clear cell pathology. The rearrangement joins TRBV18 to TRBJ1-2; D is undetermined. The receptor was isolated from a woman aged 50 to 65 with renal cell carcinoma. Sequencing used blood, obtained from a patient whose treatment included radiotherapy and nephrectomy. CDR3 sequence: CASSPLQEIAGYTF. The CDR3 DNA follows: TGTGCCAGCTCACCACTCCAGGAGATCGCTGGCTACACCTTC.